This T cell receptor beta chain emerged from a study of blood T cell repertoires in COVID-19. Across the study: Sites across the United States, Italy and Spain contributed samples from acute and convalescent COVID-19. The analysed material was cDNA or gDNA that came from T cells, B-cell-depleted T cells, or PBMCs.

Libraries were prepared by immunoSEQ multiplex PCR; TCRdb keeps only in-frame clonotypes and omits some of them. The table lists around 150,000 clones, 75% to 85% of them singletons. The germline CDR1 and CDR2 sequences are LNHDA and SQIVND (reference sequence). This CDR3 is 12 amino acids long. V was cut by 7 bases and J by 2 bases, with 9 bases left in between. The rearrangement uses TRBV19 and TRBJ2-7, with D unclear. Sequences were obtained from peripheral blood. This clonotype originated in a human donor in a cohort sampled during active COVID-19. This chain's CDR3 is CASMTPTYEQYF. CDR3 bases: TGTGCCAGTATGACTCCAACCTACGAGCAGTACTTC. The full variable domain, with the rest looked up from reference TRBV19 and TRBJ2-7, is DGGITQSPKYLFRKEGQNVTLSCEQNLNHDAMYWYRQDPGQGLRLIYYSQIVNDFQKGDIAEGYSVSREKKESFPLTVTSAQKNPTAFYLCASMTPTYEQYFGPGTRLTVT.